This T cell receptor beta chain was recovered during a study of cytomegalovirus exposure and HLA in healthy donors. In the study overall: When 398 donors were genotyped, roughly 82% of them were found to fall in the Caucasian-associated ancestry cluster. Study-wide results and caveats: Common viral pathogens (according to a later analysis) appeared linked to several of the most significant clusters. According to an earlier analysis, most TCR beta V segments yielded productive rearrangements about 87% or about 30% of the time. No immune exposure information besides CMV serostatus was available.

The PCR made use of 60 Vbeta and 13 Jbeta primers. The table came from immunoSEQ multiplex PCR; TCRdb's copy has only in-frame clones and leaves some out. The top ten clones hold around 1.5% of a sample with more than 150,000 clones, around four fifths of them seen once. Details on this clone: The antigen is not known.

The V gene lost 5 bases and the J gene lost 6 bases, with 10 bases spanning the gap. In germline, CDR1 is SGHTA, CDR2 FQGNSA. This CDR3 is built from 13 residues. The sample comprised PBMCs. This TCR was recovered from a young man in good health and CMV-seronegative. The V and J genes are TRBV7-2 and TRBJ2-2; D is ambiguous. CDR3 loop: CASSLGVAGELFF. The CDR3 region has the DNA TGTGCCAGCAGCCTCGGTGTAGCCGGGGAGCTGTTTTTT.